This TCR beta chain was recorded in a study of response to subunit inactivated influenza vaccine. General study points: There was a suggestion from the authors that each seasonal influenza vaccination recruits few new T cells.

MiXCR was run by TCRdb on the RT-PCR reads, yielding one entry per CDR3 protein. Altogether roughly 700,000 distinct CDR3 sequences are present, around 13% being singletons, with the ten largest covering 6.5% to 8.5%. With respect to this clonotype: Its antigen is currently unknown.

The sample in question was PBMCs from blood, obtained 14 days before vaccination. The source of this sequence is a man aged 50 or older who received an inactivated influenza vaccine.

Here the CDR3 DNA reads TGTGCCAGCAGTGAGGGATCGAAGACTGAAGCTTTCTTT. This gives the protein CASSEGSKTEAFF. This chain joins TRBV9 and TRBJ1-1; D is ambiguous. V lost 5 bases and J lost 5, with 13 bases in between. From germline, CDR1 is SGDLS and CDR2 YYNGEE. This CDR3 has 13 residues.